Following are 32 T cell receptor beta chains from one sample sequenced in a study of tumor and adjacent non-tumor tissue in lung cancer. No cell sorting was done before RNA was extracted from the tissue. TCRbeta libraries were built with three rounds of nested PCR, modified from ARM-PCR. Using its own MiXCR run on the multiplex PCR reads, TCRdb lists one record per CDR3 protein. The table lists approximately 140,000 distinct CDR3 sequences, 60% to 70% of them singletons. Sequencing was carried out using lung tumor tissue. The source of these receptors is a man in his sixties with small cell lung cancer.

To note about this clonotype: Mismatch with germline at one junction end may stem from a read error. CDR3 sequence: CSGRGLAGPGNVQFF. The CDR3 nucleotides read TGCAGTGGTAGAGGACTAGCGGGACCGGGCAATGTGCAGTTCTTC. V and J are TRBV20-1 and TRBJ2-1, with 12 bases lining up with TRBD2. Germline V lookup: CDR1 DFQATT, CDR2 SNEGSKA (reference sequence). This CDR3 has 15 residues.

Of note for this clonotype: A much larger clone lies a single base off, so this may be a read error. The chain is built from TRBV28 and TRBJ1-2, with TRBD1 matching 11 bases. CDR3 length: 15 amino acids. Germline CDR1 reads MDHEN; CDR2 reads SYDVKM. The CDR3 coding sequence is TGTGCCAGCAGTCCCCGGGACAGGGGGAACTATGTCTACACCTTC. It encodes CASSPRDRGNYVYTF.

The gene calls are TRBV20-1 and TRBJ2-1; TRBD2 might be the D (6 bases). V lost 6 bases and J lost 1, with 22 bases in between. CDR3 length: 17 residues. Germline-derived CDR1 and CDR2 are DFQATT and SNEGSKA (reference sequence). The CDR3 region is CSAETTGGTVSYNEQFF. The CDR3, as DNA: TGCAGTGCCGAAACGACTGGCGGGACTGTTTCCTACAATGAGCAGTTCTTC.

J is TRBJ2-1 and V is TRBV11-2; D is perhaps TRBD2 (6 bases). The germline V gene encodes CDR1 SGHAT and CDR2 FQNNGV. This CDR3 has 13 amino acids. This CDR3 is CTSSFVLNDEQFF. CDR3 coding DNA: TGTACTAGCAGCTTCGTGCTCAACGATGAGCAGTTCTTC.

This clonotype was recorded once. At one of its ends the junction is not consistent with the germline gene, which may arise from a read error. J is TRBJ1-2 and V is TRBV6-5, with D hard to call. The germline V gene has CDR1 MNHEY and CDR2 SVGAGI. The CDR3 sequence is 15 residues long. The CDR3 sequence is CASSSDPLRDYGHTF. The CDR3 region has the DNA TGTGCCAGCAGTTCGGACCCTCTCAGAGACTATGGCCACACCTTC.

Comment on this clonotype: One end of the junction is discordant with germline, which a read error may explain. The CDR3, as DNA: TGTGCTAGCAGCCCCCACATGGCCTATGGCTACACCTTC. This sequence encodes CASSPHMAYGYTF. This chain connects TRBV11-3 to TRBJ1-2; D is unresolved. The CDR3 runs 13 residues. Germline V CDR1 and CDR2: SGHNT, YENEEA.

As concerns this clonotype: As the CDR3 is not closed by the conserved phenylalanine or tryptophan, this likely results from a read error. The chain has TRBV20-1 and TRBJ2-3; D possibly corresponds to TRBD1 (6 bases). CDR3 size: 17 residues. CDR1 DFQATT and CDR2 SNEGSKA come from the germline V gene (reference sequence). This CDR3 reads CNAELGGRMIRTDMQYL. The CDR3 region has the DNA TGCAATGCTGAGCTAGGTGGTAGGATGATTCGGACAGATATGCAGTATCTT.

On this clonotype: The final CDR3 position lacks the conserved phenylalanine or tryptophan, pointing to a likely read error. CDR3 nucleotide sequence: TGTGCCAGCAGCTTGACCCCAGGCATACCTTCCTACAATGAGCAGTTCATC. The encoded protein is CASSLTPGIPSYNEQFI. The chain links TRBV11-2 to TRBJ2-1; D is undetermined. CDR1 is SGHAT, CDR2 FQNNGV, per germline. The CDR3 is 17 residues long. V was shortened by 3 bases and J by 1 base, with 16 bases between the two germline ends.

The gene calls are TRBV10-3 and TRBJ1-6; D is possibly TRBD1 (6 bases). CDR3 length equals 14 residues. The germline gives CDR1 ENHRY, CDR2 SYGVKD. V was trimmed by 7 bases and J by 6 bases, leaving 13 bases between them. CDR3 nucleotides: TGTGCCATCAATGGGGGACAAAGTAATTCACCCCTCCACTTT. Translation gives CAINGGQSNSPLHF.

This clonotype appeared many times. This chain links TRBV11-2 with TRBJ1-2; 8 bases fit TRBD1. The length of the CDR3 is 13 residues. In germline, CDR1 is SGHAT, CDR2 FQNNGV. J gave up 4 bases and V 5 bases, and 3 bases lay outside the gene matches. In nucleotides, the CDR3 is TGTGCCAGCAGCCTGACAGGGGCCTATGGCTACACCTTC. As protein: CASSLTGAYGYTF. The variable domain in full, with the rest retrieved from reference TRBV11-2 and TRBJ1-2, is EAGVAQSPRYKIIEKRQSVAFWCNPISGHATLYWYQQILGQGPKLLIQFQNNGVVDDSQLPKDRFSAERLKGVDSTLKIQPAKLEDSAVYLCASSLTGAYGYTFGSGTRLTVV.

The rearrangement links TRBV25-1 to TRBJ1-4, with D perhaps matching TRBD1 (5 bases). Germline assignment: CDR1 MGHDK and CDR2 SYGVNS. V was shortened by 5 bases and J by 6 bases, with 19 bases between the two germline ends. The CDR3 runs to 16 residues. The CDR3, as DNA: TGTGCCAGCAGTACTGATTTTGGGGGACGCCATGAAAAACTGTTTTTT. Amino acids: CASSTDFGGRHEKLFF.

This sequence joins TRBV2 and TRBJ2-7, with D unresolved. Trimming cost V 7 bases and J 3 bases, with 10 bases left between them. CDR3 size: 12 residues. CDR1 is SNHLY, CDR2 FYNNEI, per germline. CDR3 in DNA: TGTGCCAGCACAGAATCCCGCTACGAGCAGTACTTC. This gives the protein CASTESRYEQYF.

The chain uses TRBV6-2 or TRBV6-3 and TRBJ2-7; weak D call: TRBD2 (6 bases). CDR3 size: 13 residues. Germline CDR1 MNHEY, CDR2 SVGEGT. Trimming removed 6 bases from V and 11 bases from J, with 20 bases in between. The CDR3 loop reads CASSYIAEGEEYV. For the CDR3, the DNA is TGTGCCAGCAGCTACATCGCTGAAGGGGAGGAGTACGTC.

As regards this clonotype: A read error may be the cause here, since a much bigger clone is one base away. The chain has TRBV20-1 and TRBJ2-5; possibly TRBD2 for D (5 bases). Germline V gene sequence: CDR1 DFQATT, CDR2 SNEGSKA (reference sequence). CDR3 length: 13 residues. The CDR3 loop reads CTAGGTIQETQYF. The CDR3, as DNA: TGCACTGCAGGAGGAACCATTCAAGAGACCCAGTACTTC.

The rearrangement joins TRBV11-2 to TRBJ2-1; D is undetermined. Germline assignment: CDR1 SGHAT and CDR2 FQNNGV. Trimming took off 8 bases at V and 12 bases at J, with 14 bases between the two ends. The CDR3 totals 11 residues. The CDR3 protein is CASGPQGMQFF. The CDR3 bases are TGTGCCAGCGGCCCGCAAGGAATGCAGTTCTTC.

This clonotype was observed once. A much larger clone sits a single nucleotide away, making a read error possible. CDR3 nucleotides: TGTTCCAGCAGCCGGGGGAGGGCCTACGAGCAGTACTTC. Amino acid sequence: CSSSRGRAYEQYF. The chain combines TRBV6-1 with TRBJ2-7, with TRBD2 matching 7 bases. Germline V gene data show CDR1 as MNHNS and CDR2 as SASEGT. The CDR3 is 13 amino acids.

With regard to this clonotype: An end of the junction does not agree with germline; a read error may underlie this. The J gene is TRBJ2-3, the V gene TRBV20-1, with D possibly called TRBD1 or TRBD2 (6 bases each). This CDR3 has 15 amino acids. Germline V CDR1 and CDR2: DFQATT, SNEGSKA (reference sequence). CDR3 protein: CSVSRLGGLTYTQYF. CDR3 DNA: TGCAGTGTTTCCCGACTGGGGGGCCTCACATATACGCAATATTTT.

This clonotype occurred once. The V gene is TRBV20-1, the J gene TRBJ1-3; D is ambiguous. Between the trimmed V and J ends, which lost 6 bases and 0 bases, there was a span of 15 bases. This CDR3 is built from 15 residues. CDR1 and CDR2 from the germline V gene are DFQATT and SNEGSKA (reference sequence). CDR3 sequence reads: CSARTCSSSGNTIYF. CDR3 in DNA: TGCAGTGCAAGAACATGTTCAAGCTCTGGAAACACCATATATTTT.

The table lists this clonotype with many counts. This CDR3 reads CSALRGGGEAFF. CDR3 DNA sequence: TGCAGTGCTCTCCGTGGGGGAGGTGAAGCTTTCTTT. This rearrangement joins TRBV20-1 to TRBJ1-1, with D perhaps matching TRBD1 (5 bases). Germline V gene data show CDR1 as DFQATT and CDR2 as SNEGSKA (reference sequence). The CDR3 runs to 12 residues. V was cut by 5 bases and J by 7 bases, with 14 bases left in between.

Details on this clonotype: An end of the junction does not agree with germline; a read error may underlie this. Here the CDR3 reads CASSEGGSMRYNEQFF. The CDR3 nucleotides read TGTGCCAGCAGCGAGGGGGGATCGATGCGGTACAATGAGCAGTTTTTC. The chain joins TRBV6-1 to TRBJ2-1; the D call may be TRBD1 or TRBD2 (6 bases each). The CDR3 spans 16 residues. Looked up from germline, CDR1 is MNHNS and CDR2 is SASEGT.

This clonotype was counted many times. The chain links TRBV4-1 to TRBJ1-2; D unresolved. The CDR3 is 13 amino acids. V dropped 0 bases and J dropped 2 bases, with 4 bases sitting between them. Germline lookup yields CDR1 MGHRA and CDR2 YSYEKL. For the CDR3, the DNA is TGCGCCAGCAGCCAAGATGGGAACTATGGCTACACCTTC. It specifies CASSQDGNYGYTF.

With regard to this clonotype: A much larger clone differs from this one at a single base, so this may be a read error. The CDR3 protein is CSARMGPTAEAFF. CDR3 DNA: TGCAGTGCTAGAATGGGCCCCACCGCCGAAGCTTTCTTT. This sequence joins TRBV20-1 and TRBJ1-1; no clear D. There are 13 residues in the CDR3. V was cut by 2 bases and J by 8 bases, with 15 bases left in between. From germline, CDR1 is DFQATT and CDR2 SNEGSKA (reference sequence).

Points on this clonotype: This may stem from a read error, because a much larger clone lies one nucleotide away. This chain connects TRBV20-1 to TRBJ2-7; 7 bases line up with TRBD2. V gave up 4 bases and J gave up 1 base; unmatched junction bases: 1. There are 12 residues in the CDR3. Germline assignment: CDR1 DFQATT and CDR2 SNEGSKA (reference sequence). As DNA, the CDR3 is TGCAGTGCTACCGGGAGGTCCTACGAGCAGTACTTC. It specifies CSATGRSYEQYF.

The V call is TRBV7-3, the J call TRBJ1-2; 7 bases map to TRBD1. With V trimmed by 2 bases and J by 2 bases, 5 bases remained unmatched. This CDR3 comprises 15 residues. From germline, CDR1 is SGHTA and CDR2 FQGTGA. CDR3 nucleotides: TGTGCCAGCAGCTTAGCCGGGACAGCAAACTATGGCTACACCTTC. Encoded protein: CASSLAGTANYGYTF.

This clonotype occurred a few times. A much larger clonotype is one base distant, so this may be a read error. The rearrangement uses TRBV20-1 and TRBJ2-3; D ambiguous. Germline assignment: CDR1 DFQATT and CDR2 SNEGSKA (reference sequence). The CDR3 covers 13 residues. The V end lost 5 bases, the J end lost 11 bases, and 20 bases lay between the germline ends. The CDR3 DNA is TGCAGTGCTGCTCGTGGGCCCGATTCTATGCAGTATTTT. It encodes CSAARGPDSMQYF.

This chain uses TRBV4-3 with TRBJ2-1; D possibly corresponds to TRBD1 (5 bases). V was cut by 3 bases and J by 0 bases, with 12 bases left in between. Germline CDR1 is LGHNA and CDR2 is YSLEER. The CDR3 sequence is 16 residues long. The CDR3: CASSQSRQISYNEQFF. Written as DNA, the CDR3 is TGCGCCAGCAGCCAGAGTCGACAGATCTCCTACAATGAGCAGTTCTTC.

On this clonotype: One junction end does not reproduce the germline sequence, and a read error may be involved. The chain couples TRBV28 to TRBJ2-3, with D possibly matching TRBD2 (5 bases). Looked up from germline, CDR1 is MDHEN and CDR2 is SYDVKM. The CDR3 totals 15 residues. CDR3 DNA: TGTGCCAGCAGTGGGCTATCACCTAGCACAGATATGCAGTATTTT. It yields the protein CASSGLSPSTDMQYF.

A note on this clonotype: A much bigger clone sits one base away, suggesting this may be a read error. This chain connects TRBV20-1 to TRBJ2-5; D perhaps matches TRBD2 (6 bases). Trimming removed 0 bases from V and 1 base from J, with 18 bases in between. The CDR3 has 17 residues. The germline gives CDR1 DFQATT, CDR2 SNEGSKA (reference sequence). The CDR3 reads CSARDVSSVRSQETQYF. DNA of the CDR3: TGCAGTGCTAGAGATGTTTCTAGCGTGAGAAGCCAAGAGACCCAGTACTTC.

This clonotype was recorded at least ten times. This rearrangement joins TRBV20-1 to TRBJ1-5; D is unresolved. The CDR3 spans 13 residues. Trimming removed 3 bases from V and 1 base from J, with 7 bases in between. Per the germline V gene, CDR1 is DFQATT and CDR2 is SNEGSKA (reference sequence). The CDR3 coding sequence is TGCAGTGCTAGTCCAGACAGCAATCAGCCCCAGCATTTT. Amino acid sequence: CSASPDSNQPQHF.

J is TRBJ2-5 and V is TRBV7-9; 7 nucleotides agree with TRBD1. This CDR3 has 13 amino acids. V shed 4 bases, J shed 5 bases, and the junction held 4 bases outside the gene matches. Germline V gives CDR1 SEHNR, CDR2 FQNEAQ (reference sequence). The CDR3 spells CASSSTGFETQYF. Here the CDR3 DNA reads TGTGCCAGCAGCTCGACAGGGTTTGAGACCCAGTACTTC. Variable domain in full (rest from reference TRBV7-9 and TRBJ2-5): DTGVSQNPRHKITKRGQNVTFRCDPISEHNRLYWYRQTLGQGPEFLTYFQNEAQLEKSRLLSDRFSAERPKGSFSTLEIQRTEQGDSAMYLCASSSTGFETQYFGPGTRLLVL.

Comments on this clonotype: This may come from a read error, since a much larger clone is one base off. CDR3 loop: CSARADVINSPLHF. CDR3 bases: TGCAGTGCTAGGGCAGACGTAATTAATTCACCCCTCCACTTT. The chain joins TRBV20-1 to TRBJ1-6; D ambiguous. CDR1 DFQATT and CDR2 SNEGSKA come from the germline V gene (reference sequence). The V end was cut by 3 bases, the J end by 6 bases, with 12 bases between. The CDR3 is 14 residues long.

In the case of this clonotype: A junction boundary mismatches the germline segment, possibly from a read error. This chain connects TRBV11-2 to TRBJ1-1, with D possibly matching TRBD1 (6 bases). The CDR3 contains 15 residues. Germline V gene sequence: CDR1 SGHAT, CDR2 FQNNGV. The CDR3, as DNA: TGTGTCAGCAGCTTAATCGCCGGGGCAGGGGAACGGGCTTTCTTT. Its protein product is CVSSLIAGAGERAFF.